Sequencing of this TCR beta chain was carried out in a study of shared clonotypes between healthy human individuals. Splitting of CD4+ cells produced CD45RA+ naive and CD45RA-negative memory subsets. TCRdb's table, derived via immunoSEQ multiplex PCR, lists solely in-frame clones and lacks some. The sample records approximately 340,000 clones, roughly 70% being singletons. There are 14 residues in the CDR3. V was clipped by 5 bases and J by 3 bases, with 13 bases between them. CDR1 is SGHTA, CDR2 FQGNSA, per germline. The sequence was obtained from a man between 25 and 39 years old in good health. This sequence joins TRBV7-2 and TRBJ1-1; D gene uncertain. The sequencing sample was made of memory CD4+ T cells sorted from blood. Described subset: CD45RA-negative fraction. This CDR3 reads CASSLLGGDTEAFF. CDR3 sequence (DNA): TGTGCCAGCAGCCTCCTTGGTGGGGACACTGAAGCTTTCTTT.